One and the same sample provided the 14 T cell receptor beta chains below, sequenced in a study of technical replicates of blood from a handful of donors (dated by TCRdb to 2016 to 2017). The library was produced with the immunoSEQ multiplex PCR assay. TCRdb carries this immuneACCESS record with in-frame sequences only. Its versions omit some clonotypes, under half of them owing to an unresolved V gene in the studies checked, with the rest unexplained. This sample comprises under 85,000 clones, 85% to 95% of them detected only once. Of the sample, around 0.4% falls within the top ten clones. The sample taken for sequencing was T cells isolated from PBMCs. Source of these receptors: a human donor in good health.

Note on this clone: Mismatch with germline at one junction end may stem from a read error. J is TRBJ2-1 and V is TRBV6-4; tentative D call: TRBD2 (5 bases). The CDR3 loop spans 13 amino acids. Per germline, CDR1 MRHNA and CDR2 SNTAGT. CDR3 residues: CASSEASYDEQFF. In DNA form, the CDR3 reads TGTGCCAGCAGTGAAGCTAGCTACGATGAGCAGTTCTTC.

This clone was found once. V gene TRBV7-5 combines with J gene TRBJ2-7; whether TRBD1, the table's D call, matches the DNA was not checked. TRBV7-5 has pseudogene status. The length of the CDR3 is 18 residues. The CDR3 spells CVRSRPGQGAKKAYEQYF. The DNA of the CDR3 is TGTGTCAGAAGTCGGCCGGGACAGGGGGCGAAAAAAGCCTACGAGCAGTACTTC.

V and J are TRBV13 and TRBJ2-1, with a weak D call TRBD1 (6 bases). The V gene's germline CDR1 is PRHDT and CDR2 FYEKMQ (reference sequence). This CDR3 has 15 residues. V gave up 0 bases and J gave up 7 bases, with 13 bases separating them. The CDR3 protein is CASSLGDSPSNEQFF. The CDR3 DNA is TGTGCCAGCAGCTTAGGGGACAGCCCAAGTAATGAGCAGTTCTTC.

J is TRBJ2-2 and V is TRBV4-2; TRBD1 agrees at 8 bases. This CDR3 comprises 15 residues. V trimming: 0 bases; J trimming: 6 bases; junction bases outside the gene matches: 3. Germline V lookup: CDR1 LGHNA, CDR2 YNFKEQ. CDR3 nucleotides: TGTGCCAGCAGCCAAGAGACAGGGGTTGCCGGGGAGCTGTTTTTT. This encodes CASSQETGVAGELFF.

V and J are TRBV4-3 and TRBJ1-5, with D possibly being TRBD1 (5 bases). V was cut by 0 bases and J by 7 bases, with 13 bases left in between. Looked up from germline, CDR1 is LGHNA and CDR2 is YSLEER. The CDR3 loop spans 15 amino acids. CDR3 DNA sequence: TGCGCCAGCAGCCAAGACGGGGGATCGGAACAGCCCCAGCATTTT. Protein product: CASSQDGGSEQPQHF.

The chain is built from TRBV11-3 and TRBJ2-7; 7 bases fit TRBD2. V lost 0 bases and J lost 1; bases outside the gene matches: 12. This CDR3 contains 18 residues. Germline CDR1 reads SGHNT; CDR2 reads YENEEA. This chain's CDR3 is CASSLERGGSGPSYEQYF. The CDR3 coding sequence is TGTGCCAGCAGCTTAGAAAGGGGAGGTAGCGGGCCTTCCTACGAGCAGTACTTC.

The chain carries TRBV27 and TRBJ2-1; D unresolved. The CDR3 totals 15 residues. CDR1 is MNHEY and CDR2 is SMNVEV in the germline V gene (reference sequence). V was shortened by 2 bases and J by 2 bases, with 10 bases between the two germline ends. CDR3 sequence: CASSLGDPTYNEQFF. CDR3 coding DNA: TGTGCCAGCAGTTTAGGAGACCCGACCTACAATGAGCAGTTCTTC.

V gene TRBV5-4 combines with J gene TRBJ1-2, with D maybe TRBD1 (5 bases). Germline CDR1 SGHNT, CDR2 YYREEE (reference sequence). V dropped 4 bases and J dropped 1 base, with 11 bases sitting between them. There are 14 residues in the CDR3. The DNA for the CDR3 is TGTGCCAGCAGCGAGATGGGGGGTAACTATGGCTACACCTTC. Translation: CASSEMGGNYGYTF.

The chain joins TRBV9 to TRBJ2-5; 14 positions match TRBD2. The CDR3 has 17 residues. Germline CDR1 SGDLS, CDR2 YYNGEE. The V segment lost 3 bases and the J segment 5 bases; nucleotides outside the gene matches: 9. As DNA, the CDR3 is TGTGCCAGCAGCGACGGACTAGCGGGAGGTCGTGGGGAGACCCAGTACTTC. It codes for CASSDGLAGGRGETQYF. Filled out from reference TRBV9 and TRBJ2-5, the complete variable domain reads DSGVTQTPKHLITATGQRVTLRCSPRSGDLSVYWYQQSLDQGLQFLIQYYNGEERAKGNILERFSAQQFPDLHSELNLSSLELGDSALYFCASSDGLAGGRGETQYFGPGTRLLVL.

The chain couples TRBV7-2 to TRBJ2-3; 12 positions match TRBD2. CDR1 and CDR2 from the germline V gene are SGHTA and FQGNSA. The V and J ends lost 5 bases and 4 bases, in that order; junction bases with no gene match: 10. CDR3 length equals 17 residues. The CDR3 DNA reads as TGTGCCAGCAGCACGATCAGATCTAGCGGGAGGGCAGATACGCAGTATTTT. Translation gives CASSTIRSSGRADTQYF.

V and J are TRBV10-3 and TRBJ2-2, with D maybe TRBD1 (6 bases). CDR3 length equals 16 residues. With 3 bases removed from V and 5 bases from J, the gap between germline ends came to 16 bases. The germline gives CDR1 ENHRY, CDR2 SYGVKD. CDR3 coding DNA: TGTGCCATCAGTGATAAGTCAGGGGAAGATACCGGGGAGCTGTTTTTT. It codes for CAISDKSGEDTGELFF.

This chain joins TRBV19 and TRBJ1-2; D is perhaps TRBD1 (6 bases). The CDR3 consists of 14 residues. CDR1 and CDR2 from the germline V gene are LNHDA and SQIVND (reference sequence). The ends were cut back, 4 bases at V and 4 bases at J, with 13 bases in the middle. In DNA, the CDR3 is TGTGCCAGTAGTAGACCAGGGGAATCCTATGGCTACACCTTC. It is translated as CASSRPGESYGYTF.

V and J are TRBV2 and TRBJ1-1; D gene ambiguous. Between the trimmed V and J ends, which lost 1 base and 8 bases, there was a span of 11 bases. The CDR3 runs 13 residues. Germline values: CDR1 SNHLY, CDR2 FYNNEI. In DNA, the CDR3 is TGTGCCAGCAGTGAAGGGTCCTACTTAGAAGCTTTCTTT. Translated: CASSEGSYLEAFF.

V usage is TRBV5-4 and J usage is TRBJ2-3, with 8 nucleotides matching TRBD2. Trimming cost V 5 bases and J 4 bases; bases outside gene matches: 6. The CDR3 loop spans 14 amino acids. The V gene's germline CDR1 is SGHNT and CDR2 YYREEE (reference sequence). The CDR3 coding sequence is TGTGCCAGCAGTCGAAGCGGGAGTGCAGATACGCAGTATTTT. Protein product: CASSRSGSADTQYF.